The 18 T cell receptor beta chains below come from one sample, sequenced in a study of cytomegalovirus exposure and HLA in healthy donors. The protocol was immunoSEQ multiplex PCR, while the TCRdb copy is restricted to in-frame clones and leaves out a portion. The table includes tens of thousands of clones, about 93% detected once. What was sequenced was PBMCs. The source is a woman aged 25 to 39 in good health and CMV-seropositive.

This chain links TRBV11-3 with TRBJ1-5; D is undetermined. Trimming removed 1 base from V and 0 bases from J, with 13 bases in between. Per the germline V gene, CDR1 is SGHNT and CDR2 is YENEEA. The length of the CDR3 is 17 residues. The CDR3 DNA reads as TGTGCCAGCAGCTTAGCCAGAAACCAAAATAGCAATCAGCCCCAGCATTTT. This gives the protein CASSLARNQNSNQPQHF. Looking up the rest from reference TRBV11-3 and TRBJ1-5 gives the full variable domain: EAGVVQSPRYKIIEKKQPVAFWCNPISGHNTLYWYLQNLGQGPELLIRYENEEAVDDSQLPKDRFSAERLKGVDSTLKIQPAELGDSAVYLCASSLARNQNSNQPQHFGDGTRLSIL.

The genes are TRBV5-1 and TRBJ2-1; 8 bases match TRBD2. The CDR3 is 14 amino acids. Germline V CDR1 and CDR2: SGHRS, YFSETQ. Losses at the gene ends were 4 bases for V and 9 bases for J; bases not matched to a gene: 9. The DNA of the CDR3 is TGCGCCAGCAGCATGCCCGGGAGGGCCCTTGAGCAGTTCTTC. This encodes CASSMPGRALEQFF. The entire variable domain, with the rest obtained from reference TRBV5-1 and TRBJ2-1, is as follows: KAGVTQTPRYLIKTRGQQVTLSCSPISGHRSVSWYQQTPGQGLQFLFEYFSETQRNKGNFPGRFSGRQFSNSRSEMNVSTLELGDSALYLCASSMPGRALEQFFGPGTRLTVL.

The rearrangement joins TRBV27 to TRBJ2-7, with 9 bases that match TRBD2. CDR1 is MNHEY and CDR2 is SMNVEV in the germline V gene (reference sequence). The J segment lost 4 bases and the V segment lost 4 bases, leaving 5 bases of the junction unmatched. The CDR3 totals 14 residues. The CDR3, as DNA: TGTGCCAGCAGTTCAGCGGGAGGAGGTTACGAGCAGTACTTC. Translating it yields CASSSAGGGYEQYF.

The chain employs TRBV7-9 and TRBJ2-1; 10 nucleotides align to TRBD2. The germline V gene encodes CDR1 SEHNR and CDR2 FQNEAQ (reference sequence). The CDR3 totals 15 residues. V dropped 2 bases and J dropped 4; count of bases not matched to a gene: 2. Here the CDR3 reads CASSLQAGGYNEQFF. The CDR3 bases are TGTGCCAGCAGCTTACAAGCGGGAGGGTACAATGAGCAGTTCTTC.

The J gene is TRBJ2-7, the V gene TRBV5-5; 9 bases fit TRBD2. V shed 4 bases, J shed 2 bases, and the junction held 13 bases outside the gene matches. Germline lookup yields CDR1 SGHKS and CDR2 YYEKEE (reference sequence). The CDR3 contains 17 residues. In nucleotides, the CDR3 is TGTGCCAGCAGCATAGTGGGACTAGCACTTTTCCCCTACGAGCAGTACTTC. Translating gives CASSIVGLALFPYEQYF.

The rearrangement links TRBV5-5 to TRBJ1-5; 9 bases are a match to TRBD1. The V and J ends lost 0 bases and 6 bases, in that order; junction bases with no gene match: 7. The CDR3 runs to 16 residues. In germline, CDR1 is SGHKS, CDR2 YYEKEE (reference sequence). In DNA form, the CDR3 reads TGTGCCAGCAGCTTGGCCACAGGGGGCTTAAGTCAGCCCCAGCATTTT. Amino acid sequence: CASSLATGGLSQPQHF.

The chain uses TRBV19 and TRBJ2-2, with 7 bases lining up with TRBD1. The junction had 7 bases not matched to a gene; V was cut back by 5 bases and J by 4 bases. CDR1 and CDR2 from the germline V gene are LNHDA and SQIVND (reference sequence). The CDR3 has 15 amino acids. The chain's CDR3 is CASSPGQWGTGELFF. CDR3 bases: TGTGCCAGTAGTCCGGGACAGTGGGGCACCGGGGAGCTGTTTTTT.

The rearrangement joins TRBV10-2 to TRBJ2-3; 9 bases map to TRBD2. CDR1 and CDR2 from the germline V gene are WSHSY and SAAADI. V shed 4 bases and J 6 bases; nucleotides not matched to a gene: 11. The CDR3 loop spans 16 amino acids. CDR3 residues: CASSGRGRALTDTQYF. CDR3 nucleotide sequence: TGCGCCAGCAGTGGCCGCGGGAGGGCCCTGACGGATACGCAGTATTTT.

The CDR3 region is CASSIKTPTYNEQFF. The DNA for the CDR3 is TGTGCCAGTAGTATAAAAACCCCTACCTACAATGAGCAGTTCTTC. The chain recombines TRBV19 with TRBJ2-1; D is ambiguous. CDR1 is LNHDA and CDR2 is SQIVND in the germline V gene (reference sequence). The V gene lost 2 bases and the J gene lost 2 bases, with 10 bases spanning the gap. This CDR3 has 15 residues. Full variable domain (missing parts from reference TRBV19 and TRBJ2-1): DGGITQSPKYLFRKEGQNVTLSCEQNLNHDAMYWYRQDPGQGLRLIYYSQIVNDFQKGDIAEGYSVSREKKESFPLTVTSAQKNPTAFYLCASSIKTPTYNEQFFGPGTRLTVL.

The V call is TRBV7-2, the J call TRBJ2-2; perhaps TRBD2 as D (6 bases). Germline V CDR1 and CDR2: SGHTA, FQGNSA. V lost 3 bases and J lost 3, with 11 bases in between. The CDR3 runs 15 residues. The DNA for the CDR3 is TGTGCCAGCAGCTTTGGGGACTCATACACCGGGGAGCTGTTTTTT. Protein sequence: CASSFGDSYTGELFF.

The chain recombines TRBV18 with TRBJ1-5; D possibly corresponds to TRBD1 (6 bases). The V end was cut by 3 bases, the J end by 2 bases, with 14 bases between. This CDR3 contains 16 residues. Germline assignment: CDR1 KGHSH and CDR2 LQKENI. The CDR3, as DNA: TGTGCCAGCTCACCTGACAGGACGAGTGGCAATCAGCCCCAGCATTTT. This encodes CASSPDRTSGNQPQHF.

The rearrangement links TRBV5-6 to TRBJ2-7; 10 nucleotides line up with TRBD1. Germline CDR1 reads SGHDT; CDR2 reads YYEEEE. V trimming: 2 bases; J trimming: 2 bases; junction bases outside the gene matches: 1. This CDR3 has 14 residues. The CDR3 bases are TGTGCCAGCAGCTTTGGGACAGGGGCCTACGAGCAGTACTTC. As protein: CASSFGTGAYEQYF.

The genes are TRBV6-5 and TRBJ2-5; D is possibly TRBD1 (5 bases). Germline CDR1 MNHEY, CDR2 SVGAGI. This CDR3 contains 13 residues. Between the trimmed V and J ends, which lost 6 bases and 9 bases, there was a span of 17 bases. The CDR3 coding sequence is TGTGCCAGCAGCCCACATTTCCAAGGGGCCCAGTACTTC. As protein: CASSPHFQGAQYF.

The chain has TRBV5-4 and TRBJ2-7, with TRBD1 matching 8 bases. Germline CDR1 SGHNT, CDR2 YYREEE (reference sequence). V gave up 5 bases and J gave up 2 bases; unmatched junction bases: 9. The CDR3 totals 15 residues. The CDR3 loop reads CASSPGGQGAYEQYF. As DNA, the CDR3 is TGTGCCAGCAGTCCCGGCGGACAGGGAGCCTACGAGCAGTACTTC.

This chain links TRBV4-2 with TRBJ1-3, with 8 bases matching TRBD1. V was pared by 5 bases and J by 0 bases, with 3 bases of the junction left unmatched. Per germline, CDR1 LGHNA and CDR2 YNFKEQ. CDR3 length: 15 residues. The CDR3 sequence is CASSLGTGSGNTIYF. The DNA for the CDR3 is TGTGCCAGCAGCTTAGGGACAGGCTCTGGAAACACCATATATTTT.

This clone was detected once. This chain connects TRBV2 to TRBJ2-5, with D possibly being TRBD2 (6 bases). The V and J ends lost 9 bases and 7 bases respectively, with 18 bases between them. The CDR3 contains 13 residues. Germline V gene sequence: CDR1 SNHLY, CDR2 FYNNEI. For the CDR3, the DNA is TGTGCCAGGGAAGGGCCCCTGGGGGGGACCCAGTACTTC. Its translation is CAREGPLGGTQYF.

The chain recombines TRBV18 with TRBJ1-3; 8 bases line up with TRBD1. Germline lookup yields CDR1 KGHSH and CDR2 LQKENI. V was clipped by 6 bases and J by 2 bases; unmatched bases: 12. This CDR3 has 17 residues. CDR3 sequence (DNA): TGTGCCAGCTCCCCGATGACAGGGGTGGTTACTGGAAACACCATATATTTT. It is translated as CASSPMTGVVTGNTIYF.

This clone was seen just once. The chain employs TRBV28 and TRBJ1-1, with a possible D match to TRBD1 (6 bases). Germline CDR1 and CDR2: MDHEN and SYDVKM. Trimming cost V 5 bases and J 0 bases, with 7 bases left between them. The CDR3 is 13 residues long. Here the CDR3 DNA reads TGTGCCAGCAGTAACAGGGTGAACACTGAAGCTTTCTTT. It yields the protein CASSNRVNTEAFF.